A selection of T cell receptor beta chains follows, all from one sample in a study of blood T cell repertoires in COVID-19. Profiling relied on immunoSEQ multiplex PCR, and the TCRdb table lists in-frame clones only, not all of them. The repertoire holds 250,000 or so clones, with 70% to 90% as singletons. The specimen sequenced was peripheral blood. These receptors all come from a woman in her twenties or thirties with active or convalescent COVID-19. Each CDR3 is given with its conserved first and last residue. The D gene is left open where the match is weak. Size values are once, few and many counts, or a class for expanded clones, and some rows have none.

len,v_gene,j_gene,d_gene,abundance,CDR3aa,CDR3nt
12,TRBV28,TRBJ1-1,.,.,CASRTPGAEAFF,TGTGCCAGCAGGACTCCCGGAGCTGAAGCTTTCTTT
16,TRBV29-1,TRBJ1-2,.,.,CSVEDASLGVNYGYTF,TGCAGCGTTGAAGATGCGTCCCTCGGGGTTAACTATGGCTACACCTTC
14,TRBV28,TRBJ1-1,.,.,CASTAGALNTEAFF,TGTGCCAGCACCGCGGGGGCCCTGAACACTGAAGCTTTCTTT
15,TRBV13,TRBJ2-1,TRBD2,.,CASSLTSGGAYEQFF,TGTGCCAGCAGCCTAACTAGCGGGGGGGCTTATGAGCAGTTCTTC
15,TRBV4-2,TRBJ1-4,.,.,CASSQARSANEKLFF,TGTGCCAGCAGCCAAGCTCGGTCCGCTAATGAAAAACTGTTTTTT
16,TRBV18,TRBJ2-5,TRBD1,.,CASSPPGTGGQETQYF,TGTGCCAGCTCACCACCGGGAACAGGGGGCCAAGAGACCCAGTACTTC
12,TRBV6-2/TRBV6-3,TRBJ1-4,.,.,CASSRTLEKLFF,TGTGCCAGCAGCCGGACACTTGAAAAACTGTTTTTT
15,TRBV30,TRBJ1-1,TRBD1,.,CAWSVPGQVKWEAFF,TGTGCCTGGAGTGTCCCAGGACAGGTCAAATGGGAAGCTTTCTTT
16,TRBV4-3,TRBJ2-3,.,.,CASSRQGRRGTDTQYF,TGCGCCAGCAGCCGTCAAGGGAGAAGAGGAACAGATACGCAGTATTTT
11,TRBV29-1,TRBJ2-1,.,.,CSATTYNEQFF,TGCAGCGCGACTACTTACAATGAGCAGTTCTTC
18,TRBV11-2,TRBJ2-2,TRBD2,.,CASSLEPFGGGNTGELFF,TGTGCCAGCAGCTTAGAACCGTTCGGCGGGGGGAACACCGGGGAGCTGTTTTTT
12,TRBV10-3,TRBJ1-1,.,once,CASSETHTEAFF,TGTGCCTCCTCCGAGACTCACACTGAAGCTTTCTTT
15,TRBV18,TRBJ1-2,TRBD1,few,CASSPGTGGFYGYTF,TGTGCCAGCTCACCCGGGACAGGGGGCTTCTATGGCTACACCTTC
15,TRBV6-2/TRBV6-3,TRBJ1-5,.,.,CASSAVAGGNQPQHF,TGTGCCAGCAGTGCCGTTGCGGGTGGCAATCAGCCCCAGCATTTT
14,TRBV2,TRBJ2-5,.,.,CASSEGYREETQYF,TGTGCCAGCAGTGAAGGTTACAGGGAAGAGACCCAGTACTTC
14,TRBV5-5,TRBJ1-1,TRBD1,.,CASSRTGPNTEAFF,TGTGCCAGCAGCCGGACAGGGCCGAACACTGAAGCTTTCTTT
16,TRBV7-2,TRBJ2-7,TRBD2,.,CASSLAKRGGSYEQYF,TGTGCCAGCAGCTTAGCAAAGCGGGGGGGCTCCTACGAGCAGTACTTC
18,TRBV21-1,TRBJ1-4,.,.,CASSNPLTGQKNNEKLFF,TGTGCCAGCAGCAACCCCTTGACAGGGCAGAAGAATAATGAAAAACTGTTTTTT
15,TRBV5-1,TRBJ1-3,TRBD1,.,CASTRTGTSGNTIYF,TGCGCCAGCACGAGGACAGGGACGTCTGGAAACACCATATATTTT
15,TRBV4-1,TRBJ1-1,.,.,CASSLQTEPLREAFF,TGCGCCAGCAGCCTTCAGACGGAGCCCCTACGTGAAGCTTTCTTT
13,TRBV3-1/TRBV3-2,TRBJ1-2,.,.,CASSHRSGGGYTF,TGTGCCAGCAGCCACCGGTCCGGCGGGGGCTACACCTTC
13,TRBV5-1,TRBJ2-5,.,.,CASSLAGAKTQYF,TGCGCCAGCAGCTTGGCAGGGGCAAAGACCCAGTACTTC
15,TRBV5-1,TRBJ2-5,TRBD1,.,CASSDGTGALETQYF,TGCGCCAGCAGCGACGGGACAGGGGCCTTGGAGACCCAGTACTTC
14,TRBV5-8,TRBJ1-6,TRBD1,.,CASSVDRELSPLHF,TGTGCCAGCAGCGTCGACAGGGAACTTTCACCCCTCCACTTT
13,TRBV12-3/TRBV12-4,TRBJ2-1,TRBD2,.,CASRDSGGREQFF,TGTGCCAGCAGGGATAGCGGGGGTCGTGAGCAGTTCTTC
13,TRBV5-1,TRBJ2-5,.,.,CASSLGGTETQYF,TGCGCCAGCAGCTTAGGAGGAACGGAGACCCAGTACTTC
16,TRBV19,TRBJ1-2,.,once,CASSIDARGLNYGYTF,TGTGCCAGTAGTATAGACGCAAGGGGACTGAACTATGGCTACACCTTC
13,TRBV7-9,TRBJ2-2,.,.,CASSAQGAGELFF,TGTGCCAGCAGCGCCCAAGGGGCCGGGGAGCTGTTTTTT
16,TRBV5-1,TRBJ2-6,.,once,CASSFRQPTGANVLTF,TGCGCCAGCAGCTTCCGACAGCCCACTGGGGCCAACGTCCTGACTTTC
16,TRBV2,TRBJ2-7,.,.,CASRLTTGIPSYEQYF,TGTGCCAGCAGGCTAACAACAGGGATCCCCTCCTACGAGCAGTACTTC
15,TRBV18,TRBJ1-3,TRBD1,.,CASSPNRGPGNTIYF,TGTGCCAGCTCACCAAACAGGGGGCCTGGAAACACCATATATTTT
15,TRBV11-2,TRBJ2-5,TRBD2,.,CASSFTSGGQETQYF,TGTGCCAGCAGCTTTACTAGCGGGGGACAGGAGACCCAGTACTTC
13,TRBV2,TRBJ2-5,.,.,CASRVARQETQYF,TGTGCCAGCCGGGTAGCCCGACAAGAGACCCAGTACTTC
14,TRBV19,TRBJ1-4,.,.,CASSLPQLNEKLFF,TGTGCCAGTAGTCTCCCACAGCTTAATGAAAAACTGTTTTTT
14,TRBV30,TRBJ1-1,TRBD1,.,CAWSRGQPNTEAFF,TGTGCCTGGAGTAGGGGGCAGCCAAACACTGAAGCTTTCTTT
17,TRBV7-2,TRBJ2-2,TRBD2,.,CASSPRGGISESRELFF,TGTGCCAGCAGCCCTCGGGGGGGCATATCTGAGAGCCGGGAGCTGTTTTTT
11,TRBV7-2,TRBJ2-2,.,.,CASSLFGELFF,TGTGCCAGCAGCCTCTTTGGGGAGCTGTTTTTT
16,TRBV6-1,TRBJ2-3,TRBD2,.,CASSEVGGGAKDTQYF,TGTGCCAGCAGTGAAGTGGGCGGGGGGGCCAAGGATACGCAGTATTTT
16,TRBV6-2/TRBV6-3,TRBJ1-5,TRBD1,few,CASSYGYRGSNQPQHF,TGTGCCAGCAGTTACGGCTACAGGGGGAGCAATCAGCCCCAGCATTTT
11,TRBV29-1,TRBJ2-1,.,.,CSVPPRDEQFF,TGCAGCGTCCCCCCCCGGGATGAGCAGTTCTTC
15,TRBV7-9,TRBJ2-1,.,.,CASSLDGRGANEQFF,TGTGCCAGCAGCTTAGATGGCAGGGGAGCCAATGAGCAGTTCTTC
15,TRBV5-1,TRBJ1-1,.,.,CASSLRTSPNTEAFF,TGCGCCAGCAGCTTACGGACATCGCCTAACACTGAAGCTTTCTTT
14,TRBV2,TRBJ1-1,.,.,CASTLHSSNTEAFF,TGTGCCAGCACCTTACACAGTTCAAACACTGAAGCTTTCTTT
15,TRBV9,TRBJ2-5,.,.,CASSVGRLASETQYF,TGTGCCAGCAGCGTCGGCAGGTTGGCGTCGGAGACCCAGTACTTC
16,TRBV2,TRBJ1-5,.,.,CASSVGDTNSNQPQHF,TGTGCCAGCAGTGTTGGGGACACAAATAGCAATCAGCCCCAGCATTTT
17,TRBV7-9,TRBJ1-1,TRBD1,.,CASSPVPGQGGWTEAFF,TGTGCCAGCAGCCCGGTCCCGGGACAGGGTGGGTGGACTGAAGCTTTCTTT
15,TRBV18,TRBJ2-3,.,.,CASSPRTSSTDTQYF,TGTGCCAGCTCACCACGCACATCTAGCACAGATACGCAGTATTTT
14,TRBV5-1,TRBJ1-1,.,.,CASSAHNGNTEAFF,TGCGCCAGCAGCGCGCATAACGGGAACACTGAAGCTTTCTTT
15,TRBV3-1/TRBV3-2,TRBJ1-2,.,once,CASSQQEGVKDGYTF,TGTGCCAGCAGCCAACAGGAGGGAGTGAAGGATGGCTACACCTTC
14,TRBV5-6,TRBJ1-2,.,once,CASSSFSGIYGYTF,TGTGCCAGCAGCTCGTTTTCGGGGATCTATGGCTACACCTTC
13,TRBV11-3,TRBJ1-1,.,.,CASSLGTATEAFF,TGTGCCAGCAGCTTAGGGACAGCTACTGAAGCTTTCTTT
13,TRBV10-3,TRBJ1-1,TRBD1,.,CAISGQGVAEAFF,TGTGCCATCAGTGGCCAGGGGGTCGCTGAAGCTTTCTTT
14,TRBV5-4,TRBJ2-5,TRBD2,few,CASSVGTSGETQYF,TGTGCCAGCAGCGTAGGGACTAGCGGGGAGACCCAGTACTTC
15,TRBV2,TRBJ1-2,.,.,CASSEGQTPNYGYTF,TGTGCCAGCAGTGAGGGCCAAACCCCTAACTATGGCTACACCTTC
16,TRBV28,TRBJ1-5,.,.,CASSHGRGYSNQPQHF,TGTGCCAGCAGCCACGGGCGGGGCTATAGCAATCAGCCCCAGCATTTT